This TCR beta chain derives from a study of identical twins. This clonotype has a handful of counts. No antigen is known for it. Template switching introduced a universal primer site, and the cDNA bore unique molecular identifiers. TCRdb re-derived calls from the 5' RACE reads in MiXCR, one entry per CDR3 protein. Among hundreds of thousands of distinct CDR3 sequences listed, approximately 6.8% were seen once. Study findings and constraints: Out-of-frame sharing of TCR alpha in monozygotic twins was underestimated by models. Abundant beta clonotypes from cord blood had fewer insertions, unlike memory repertoires, which showed none.

Trimming removed 2 bases from V and 3 bases from J, with 14 bases in between. The CDR3 runs 16 residues. The germline V gene encodes CDR1 LGHNT and CDR2 FRNRAP. Among all donors, each was a healthy Caucasian. The sample was also reused in another study, on yellow fever vaccine responses in identical twins.

The clonotype comes from a woman under 30 in good health. Input material: CD8+ T cells sorted from blood. This chain joins TRBV12-5 and TRBJ2-1; D ambiguous. CDR3 sequence reads: CASGLPPDLGYNEQFF. The CDR3 DNA reads TGTGCTAGTGGTTTGCCCCCTGACCTAGGCTACAATGAGCAGTTCTTC.